Shown below are 20 T cell receptor beta chains from a single sample sequenced in a study of cytomegalovirus exposure and HLA in healthy donors (dated by TCRdb to 2016 to 2017). The library was obtained by the immunoSEQ multiplex PCR assay. A mixture of 60 forward primers for TCR Vbeta segments and 13 reverse primers for TCR Jbeta segments was used in the multiplex PCR. Held by TCRdb, this immuneACCESS table contains in-frame sequences only and omits some clones. Under half of the omission traces to an unresolved V gene where checked; the cause of the rest is unknown. The sample table shows about 160,000 clones, and around 76% are seen once. The ten largest clones add up to approximately 2% of the sample. Input material: PBMCs. The origin of the receptors is a female donor in good health and CMV-seronegative.

In its sample, this clone was seen a few times. CDR3: CASSSGGQEGLRETQYF. CDR3 coding DNA: TGTGCCAGCAGTTCTGGGGGACAGGAGGGTTTGCGGGAGACCCAGTACTTC. The chain uses TRBV27 and TRBJ2-5; 8 bases fit TRBD1. Germline V gives CDR1 MNHEY, CDR2 SMNVEV (reference sequence). CDR3 length: 17 residues. V was clipped by 4 bases and J by 5 bases; unmatched bases: 15.

This clone was found a few times. The V and J genes are TRBV7-2 and TRBJ1-5; weak D call: TRBD1 (5 bases). V was trimmed by 2 bases and J by 4 bases, leaving 12 bases between them. Germline CDR1 is SGHTA and CDR2 is FQGNSA. This CDR3 has 15 residues. Here the CDR3 DNA reads TGTGCCAGCAGCTTAAGTGGGGCTAGAAATCAGCCCCAGCATTTT. This encodes CASSLSGARNQPQHF.

The V and J genes are TRBV5-1 and TRBJ1-1; possibly TRBD1 for D (6 bases). Trimming cost V 5 bases and J 1 base, with 12 bases left between them. CDR1 SGHRS and CDR2 YFSETQ come from the germline V gene. The CDR3 runs 14 residues. The chain's CDR3 is CASSKGEGNTEAFF. The CDR3 nucleotides are TGCGCCAGCAGTAAGGGGGAAGGGAACACTGAAGCTTTCTTT.

The chain uses TRBV27 and TRBJ1-4; tentative D call: TRBD1 (6 bases). The CDR3 covers 15 residues. Germline CDR1 is MNHEY and CDR2 is SMNVEV (reference sequence). Trimming pared 3 bases from V and 2 bases from J, leaving 10 bases between. CDR3 nucleotides: TGTGCCAGCAGTTTCAGGGGTACGACTAATGAAAAACTGTTTTTT. It specifies CASSFRGTTNEKLFF.

The chain is built from TRBV14 and TRBJ2-1; 9 bases agree with TRBD2. Trimming took 3 bases from V and 4 from J; bases not matched to a gene: 7. Germline CDR1 reads SGHDN; CDR2 reads FVKESK. The CDR3 has 16 residues. The CDR3 DNA sequence: TGTGCCAGCAGCCAGCTTTCTAGCGGGGTGTACAATGAGCAGTTCTTC. Amino acids: CASSQLSSGVYNEQFF.

The chain uses TRBV11-3 and TRBJ2-7; unclear D gene. CDR1 SGHNT and CDR2 YENEEA come from the germline V gene. The length of the CDR3 is 13 residues. V was trimmed by 5 bases and J by 6 bases, leaving 14 bases between them. The CDR3 loop reads CASSALVSGEQYF. The CDR3 DNA reads as TGTGCCAGCAGCGCTCTAGTCTCGGGCGAGCAGTACTTC.

The chain employs TRBV10-3 and TRBJ2-1; TRBD1 matches at 10 bases. Germline loops: CDR1 ENHRY, CDR2 SYGVKD. The CDR3 loop spans 16 amino acids. The V and J ends lost 2 bases and 13 bases, in that order; junction bases with no gene match: 14. The CDR3 loop reads CAISEGTDRGRTSQFF. The CDR3 nucleotides read TGTGCCATCAGTGAGGGTACGGACAGGGGGAGGACTAGTCAGTTCTTC.

The chain links TRBV5-1 to TRBJ2-7; 11 bases agree with TRBD1. The CDR3 extends over 14 amino acids. The V gene end was trimmed by 3 bases and the J gene end by 5 bases; junction bases not matched to a gene: 4. The V gene's germline CDR1 is SGHRS and CDR2 YFSETQ. The CDR3 sequence: CASSSGQGADEQYF. Here the CDR3 DNA reads TGCGCCAGCAGCTCCGGACAGGGGGCAGACGAGCAGTACTTC.

The chain has TRBV5-1 and TRBJ2-3, with 10 positions matching TRBD1. Germline V gives CDR1 SGHRS, CDR2 YFSETQ. Losses at the gene ends were 3 bases for V and 2 bases for J; bases not matched to a gene: 6. This CDR3 has 16 amino acids. The CDR3 DNA sequence: TGCGCCAGCAGCTGGGGAGGGACAGGGGTCACAGATACGCAGTATTTT. Translated, it gives CASSWGGTGVTDTQYF.

This clone has a handful of counts. The chain is built from TRBV2 and TRBJ1-5; no definite D call. The CDR3 runs to 14 residues. Germline V gives CDR1 SNHLY, CDR2 FYNNEI. Trimming left V 4 bases short and J 7 bases short, with 14 bases between. The DNA for the CDR3 is TGTGCCAGCAGTGCGGGGTCCACCGAGCAGCCCCAGCATTTT. This encodes CASSAGSTEQPQHF.

The CDR3 nucleotides are TGTGCCAGCAGTTTAAAGACTTTTGAAGCTTTCTTT. It yields the protein CASSLKTFEAFF. V is TRBV28 and J is TRBJ1-1; D remains ambiguous. The CDR3 totals 12 residues. Trimming pared 2 bases from V and 7 bases from J, leaving 8 bases between. Germline assignment: CDR1 MDHEN and CDR2 SYDVKM.

The CDR3 DNA sequence: TGTGCCTGGTTCGACCCTAGCGGGAACAATGAGCAGTTCTTC. Encoded protein: CAWFDPSGNNEQFF. This sequence joins TRBV30 and TRBJ2-1; the match to TRBD2 covers 9 bases. The V gene end was trimmed by 5 bases and the J gene end by 5 bases; junction bases not matched to a gene: 7. The length of the CDR3 is 14 residues. Germline CDR1 GTSNPN, CDR2 SVGIG (reference sequence).

V and J are TRBV7-8 and TRBJ2-1, with TRBD2 matching 10 bases. In germline, CDR1 is SGHVS, CDR2 FQNEAQ. V lost 3 bases to trimming and J lost 14 bases; unmatched junction nucleotides: 4. The CDR3 extends over 12 amino acids. CDR3 nucleotide sequence: TGTGCCAGCAGCTTCCAAGCGGGAGGGGAGTTCTTC. This codes for CASSFQAGGEFF. The whole variable domain, remainder taken from reference TRBV7-8 and TRBJ2-1, is GAGVSQSPRYKVAKRGQDVALRCDPISGHVSLFWYQQALGQGPEFLTYFQNEAQLDKSGLPSDRFFAERPEGSVSTLKIQRTQQEDSAVYLCASSFQAGGEFFGPGTRLTVL.

The rearrangement links TRBV11-2 to TRBJ1-2, with 7 bases that match TRBD1. This CDR3 has 13 residues. The V segment lost 1 base and the J segment 4 bases; nucleotides outside the gene matches: 0. Germline CDR1 and CDR2: SGHAT and FQNNGV. CDR3 loop: CASSLAGGYGYTF. The CDR3 region has the DNA TGTGCCAGCAGCTTAGCAGGGGGCTATGGCTACACCTTC.

The rearrangement links TRBV2 to TRBJ1-3; D not resolved. CDR3 length: 15 amino acids. Trimming cost V 1 base and J 0 bases, with 7 bases left between them. Per germline, CDR1 SNHLY and CDR2 FYNNEI. In DNA, the CDR3 is TGTGCCAGCAGTGAAGTTCCGGTCTCTGGAAACACCATATATTTT. Protein sequence: CASSEVPVSGNTIYF.

Remarks on this clone: Distinct nucleotide sequences in the sample also encode this CDR3. The chain combines TRBV11-2 with TRBJ1-2, with D uncertain. The V end lost 1 base, the J end lost 4 bases, and 4 bases lay between the germline ends. Germline CDR1 SGHAT, CDR2 FQNNGV. The CDR3 sequence is 12 residues long. CDR3 in DNA: TGTGCCAGCAGCTTAGGAGCCTATGGCTACACCTTC. This gives the protein CASSLGAYGYTF. Drawing the rest from reference TRBV11-2 and TRBJ1-2, the complete variable domain is EAGVAQSPRYKIIEKRQSVAFWCNPISGHATLYWYQQILGQGPKLLIQFQNNGVVDDSQLPKDRFSAERLKGVDSTLKIQPAKLEDSAVYLCASSLGAYGYTFGSGTRLTVV.

This clone was detected a few times. V usage is TRBV30 and J usage is TRBJ1-3, with TRBD1 matching over 7 bases. Germline CDR1 GTSNPN, CDR2 SVGIG (reference sequence). J lost 0 bases, V lost 1 base, and 6 bases had no gene match. CDR3 size: 16 residues. CDR3 sequence (DNA): TGTGCCTGGAGTGAGGACAGGACCATCTCTGGAAACACCATATATTTT. This encodes CAWSEDRTISGNTIYF.

The chain employs TRBV7-3 and TRBJ2-1; TRBD2 aligns across 8 bases. J lost 7 bases, V lost 2 bases, and 19 bases had no gene match. The CDR3 extends over 19 amino acids. CDR1 is SGHTA, CDR2 FQGTGA, per germline. In nucleotides, the CDR3 is TGTGCCAGCAGCTTACCCTGCCGGGGGGGTGGTAGTCCCGGAAATGAGCAGTTCTTC. It is translated as CASSLPCRGGGSPGNEQFF.

This clone appeared a single time. J is TRBJ2-6 and V is TRBV30; D perhaps matches TRBD2 (6 bases). Germline V gene lookup returns CDR1 GTSNPN and CDR2 SVGIG (reference sequence). The CDR3 totals 15 residues. V was pared by 3 bases and J by 4 bases, with 13 bases between. CDR3 nucleotide sequence: TGTGCCTGGAGCGCTGGGACTCTGGGGGCCAACGTCCTGACTTTC. Translation gives CAWSAGTLGANVLTF.

The rearrangement joins TRBV6-5 to TRBJ1-4; 7 positions match TRBD1. The CDR3 is made up of 15 amino acids. Unmatched junction bases numbered 12, after V lost 2 bases and J lost 12 bases. Per the germline V gene, CDR1 is MNHEY and CDR2 is SVGAGI. Here the CDR3 reads CASSYKHGGQGELFF. The CDR3 DNA reads TGTGCCAGCAGTTACAAACACGGCGGCCAGGGGGAACTGTTTTTT.